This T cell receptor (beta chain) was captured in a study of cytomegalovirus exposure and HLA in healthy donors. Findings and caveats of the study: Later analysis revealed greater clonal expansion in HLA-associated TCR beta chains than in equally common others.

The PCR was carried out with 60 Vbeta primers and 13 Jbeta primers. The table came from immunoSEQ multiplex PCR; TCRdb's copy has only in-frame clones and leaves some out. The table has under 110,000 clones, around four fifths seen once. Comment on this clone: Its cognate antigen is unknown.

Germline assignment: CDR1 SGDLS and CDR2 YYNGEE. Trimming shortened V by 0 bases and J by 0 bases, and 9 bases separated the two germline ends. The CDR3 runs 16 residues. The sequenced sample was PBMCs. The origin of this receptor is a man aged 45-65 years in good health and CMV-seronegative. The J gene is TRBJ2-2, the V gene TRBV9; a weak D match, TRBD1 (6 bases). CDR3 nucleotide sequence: TGTGCCAGCAGCGTAGTGGCAGGGGCGAACACCGGGGAGCTGTTTTTT. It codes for CASSVVAGANTGELFF.